The clone carrying this TCR beta chain was seen more than once but under ten times. Its target is not known. TCRdb re-derived calls from the 5' RACE reads in MiXCR, one entry per CDR3 protein. This sample yields roughly 700,000 distinct CDR3 sequences, of which 19% are seen a single time; around 19% belongs to the top ten. Germline assignment: CDR1 DFQATT and CDR2 SNEGSKA (reference sequence). Germline trimming cut 3 bases from V and 9 bases from J; bases unmatched to any gene: 7. CDR3 length equals 14 residues. This sample is part of a study of CD8 T cells in ankylosing spondylitis. Whole-study results and caveats: Characteristic, it appeared, of ankylosing spondylitis blood was a TCR beta motif of about eight highly homologous variants. In reactive arthritis synovial fluid and blood, some motif variants had been reported before. Relatively scarce in peripheral blood, disease-linked clones were CD8+. There was reportedly significant enrichment of clones that were disease-linked in matched ankylosing spondylitis synovial fluid.

The receptor's source is a male donor with ankylosing spondylitis. Input material: blood, either unsorted or a sorted T cell fraction (not recorded which). The chain recombines TRBV20-1 with TRBJ2-1; 11 positions match TRBD2. The CDR3 spells CSARGLAGGSEQFF. The CDR3 DNA is TGCAGTGCTAGGGGCCTAGCGGGAGGCAGTGAGCAGTTCTTC.